This passage covers 9 T cell receptor beta chains from one sample sequenced in a study of regulatory T cells in long-lasting Graves disease. The time point denotes: newly diagnosed GD, antithyroid drugs for less than 3 months. After RNA was extracted from PBMCs, the TCR library was made from it. CDR3-region Arm-PCR and iRepertoire HTBI primers produced the TCR beta libraries. Via MiXCR, TCRdb re-called the multiplex PCR reads, giving one row per CDR3 protein. This sample carries 540,000 or so distinct CDR3 sequences, approximately 13% of them seen once, and the ten largest clones take 8.5% to 10%. These data were also filed under a second study, of T cells in Graves' hyperthyroidism and ophthalmopathy.

The specimen was peripheral blood mononuclear cells (PBMCs), collected at new diagnosis, from a patient treated with antithyroid drugs. The receptors come from a man aged 30 to 39 with Graves disease.

V is TRBV20-1 and J is TRBJ2-7; D may be TRBD2 (6 bases). Germline CDR1 is DFQATT and CDR2 is SNEGSKA (reference sequence). The V gene lost 2 bases and the J gene lost 2 bases, with 13 bases spanning the gap. The CDR3 loop spans 14 amino acids. CDR3 DNA: TGCAGTGCTAGACGCGGGACGGTACCCTACGAGCAGTACTTC. It translates to CSARRGTVPYEQYF.

In its sample, this clonotype was seen a few times. It is likely a read error: a sequence one base away is far more abundant. V gene TRBV11-2 combines with J gene TRBJ2-5; the D gene could be TRBD1 or TRBD2 (5 bases each). CDR1 and CDR2 from the germline V gene are SGHAT and FQNNGV. The CDR3 runs 12 residues. The CDR3 region has the DNA TGTGCCAGCAGCTCAGATCACGGCGAGGGGTTCTTC. Residues: CASSSDHGEGFF.

This clonotype was counted between two and nine times. A much bigger clone sits one base away, suggesting this may be a read error. The chain links TRBV6-1 to TRBJ2-2, with 9 bases matching TRBD1. The CDR3 extends over 15 amino acids. The ends lost 6 bases at V and 4 bases at J; junction bases unmatched: 6. Germline V lookup: CDR1 MNHNS, CDR2 SASEGT. This chain's CDR3 is CASSPTGGATGELFF. The CDR3 region has the DNA TGTGCCAGCAGCCCGACAGGGGGAGCCACCGGGGAGCTGTTTTTT.

In the case of this clonotype: A much larger clone sits a single nucleotide away, making a read error possible. The chain links TRBV14 to TRBJ2-7, with TRBD2 identical over 14 bases. The length of the CDR3 is 15 residues. CDR1 and CDR2 (germline): SGHDN, FVKESK. Unmatched junction bases numbered 4, after V lost 5 bases and J lost 4 bases. As DNA, the CDR3 is TGTGCCAGCAGCGCCGGGACTAGCGGGAGATACGAGCAGTACTTC. This translates into CASSAGTSGRYEQYF.

This clonotype was seen many times. The J gene is TRBJ2-1, the V gene TRBV7-2, with 11 positions matching TRBD2. J lost 7 bases, V lost 5 bases, and 10 bases had no gene match. The CDR3 loop spans 16 amino acids. Germline assignment: CDR1 SGHTA and CDR2 FQGNSA. This CDR3 reads CASSPHLSGRGNEQFF. CDR3 bases: TGTGCCAGCAGCCCTCACCTTAGCGGGAGGGGGAATGAGCAGTTCTTC.

This clonotype was picked up many times. The V and J genes are TRBV10-3 and TRBJ2-7; 10 bases align to TRBD1. CDR1 is ENHRY, CDR2 SYGVKD, per germline. This CDR3 has 15 amino acids. J lost 1 base, V lost 6 bases, and 6 bases had no gene match. DNA for the CDR3: TGTGCCATCAGGGTTCAGGACAGGGGGTCCTACGAGCAGTACTTC. Translation gives CAIRVQDRGSYEQYF.

The rearrangement links TRBV27 to TRBJ2-3, with 7 bases lining up with TRBD1. V was clipped by 5 bases and J by 2 bases; unmatched bases: 7. CDR3 length equals 15 residues. Germline values: CDR1 MNHEY, CDR2 SMNVEV (reference sequence). The CDR3 nucleotides read TGTGCCAGCAGTGTGCGGACAGGTTACACAGATACGCAGTATTTT. Its translation is CASSVRTGYTDTQYF.

There are many counts of this clonotype. The chain has TRBV5-1 and TRBJ2-7; D perhaps matches TRBD2 (6 bases). V was shortened by 2 bases and J by 6 bases, with 9 bases between the two germline ends. The germline CDR1 and CDR2 sequences are SGHRS and YFSETQ. This CDR3 comprises 12 residues. The CDR3 spells CASSFGGVEQYF. DNA of the CDR3: TGCGCCAGCAGCTTCGGAGGGGTCGAGCAGTACTTC.

In regard to this clonotype: A read error is possible here, since a much larger clone lies one base away. This rearrangement joins TRBV20-1 to TRBJ2-7; a possible D gene is TRBD1 (7 bases). CDR3 size: 17 residues. Germline CDR1 is DFQATT and CDR2 is SNEGSKA (reference sequence). V was pared by 1 base and J by 2 bases, with 21 bases between. The CDR3 nucleotides are TGCAGTGCTAGAGGTCCTAGCGAGAGGGGGCACCCCTACGAGCAGTACTTC. Residues: CSARGPSERGHPYEQYF.